This T cell receptor beta chain was captured by sequencing in a study of T cells after yellow fever vaccination. TCRdb independently ran MiXCR on the 5' RACE reads; one entry per CDR3 protein. The table has over 65,000 distinct CDR3 sequences, roughly 15% seen once. The CDR3 spans 21 residues. The V and J ends lost 1 base and 8 bases, in that order; junction bases with no gene match: 24. From germline, CDR1 is MGHRA and CDR2 YSYEKL. The table lists this clonotype with a few counts. The receptor comes from a man aged 18 to 29 who received the YFV17D yellow fever vaccine. Sequencing used CD8+ T cells not binding an NS4B(214-222) dextramer, sorted from PBMCs, obtained 21 days after the first yellow fever vaccination. This chain joins TRBV4-1 and TRBJ2-3; 10 bases agree with TRBD1. CDR3 sequence: CASSQGGSTGGLKGAFGTQYF. DNA for the CDR3: TGCGCCAGCAGCCAAGGAGGGTCGACAGGGGGCTTGAAGGGCGCTTTTGGTACGCAGTATTTT.